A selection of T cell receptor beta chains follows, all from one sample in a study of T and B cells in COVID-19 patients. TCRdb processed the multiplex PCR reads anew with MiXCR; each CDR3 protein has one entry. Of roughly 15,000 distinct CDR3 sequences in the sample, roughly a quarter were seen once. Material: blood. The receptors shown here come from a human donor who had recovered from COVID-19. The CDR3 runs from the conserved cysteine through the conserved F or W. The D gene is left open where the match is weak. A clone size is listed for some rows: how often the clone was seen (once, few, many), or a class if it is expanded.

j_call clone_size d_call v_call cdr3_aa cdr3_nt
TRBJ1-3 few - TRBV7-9 CASSLWIGEKSGNTIYF TGTGCCAGCAGCTTATGGATAGGGGAGAAGTCTGGAAACACCATATATTTT
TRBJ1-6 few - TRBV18 CASSRTSTTNNSPLHF TGTGCCAGCTCACGGACATCTACGACTAATAATTCACCCCTCCACTTT
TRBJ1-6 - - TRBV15 CATSRENPLNNSPLHF TGTGCCACCAGCAGAGAAAATCCTCTGAATAATTCACCCCTCCACTTT
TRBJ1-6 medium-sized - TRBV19 CASSIGILQTPNSPLHF TGTGCCAGTAGTATAGGGATCCTTCAAACTCCGAATTCACCCCTCCACTTT
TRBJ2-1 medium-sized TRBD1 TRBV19 CASSIAGDRLYNEQFF TGTGCCAGTAGTATCGCCGGGGACAGACTTTACAATGAGCAGTTCTTC
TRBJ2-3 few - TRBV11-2 CASSLVGPTQYF TGTGCCAGCAGCTTAGTTGGTCCTACGCAGTATTTT
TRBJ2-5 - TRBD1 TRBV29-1 CSGGQGLRETQYF TGCAGCGGGGGACAGGGTTTGAGAGAGACCCAGTACTTC
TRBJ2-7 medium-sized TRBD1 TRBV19 CASSLRQGYEQYF TGTGCCAGTAGTTTACGACAGGGCTACGAGCAGTACTTC
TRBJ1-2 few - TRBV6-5 CASSYSTRGAGYGYTF TGTGCCAGCAGTTACTCGACGAGGGGGGCTGGGTATGGCTACACCTTC
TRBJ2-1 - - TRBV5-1 CASSLGNSYNEQFF TGCGCCAGCAGCTTAGGAAATTCCTACAATGAGCAGTTCTTC
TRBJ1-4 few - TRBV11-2 CASSFRDWGAEKLFF TGTGCCAGCAGCTTCCGGGACTGGGGGGCGGAAAAACTGTTTTTT
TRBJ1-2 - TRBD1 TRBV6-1 CASSADRGNYGYTF TGTGCCAGCAGTGCAGACAGGGGGAACTATGGCTACACCTTC
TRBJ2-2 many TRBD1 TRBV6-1 CASQGAPVPNTGELFF TGTGCCTCCCAGGGGGCCCCGGTTCCGAACACCGGGGAGCTGTTTTTT
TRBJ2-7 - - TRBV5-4 CASSHRTSSYEQYF TGTGCCAGCAGCCACCGGACCTCCTCCTACGAGCAGTACTTC
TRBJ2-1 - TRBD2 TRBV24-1 CATSGMVGRAPNEQFF TGTGCCACCAGCGGGATGGTCGGGAGGGCGCCCAATGAGCAGTTCTTC
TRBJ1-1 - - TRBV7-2 CASSFDRTMNTEAFF TGTGCCAGCAGCTTCGACAGGACCATGAACACTGAAGCTTTCTTT
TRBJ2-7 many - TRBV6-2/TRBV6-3 CASSYSALLNYEQYF TGTGCCAGCAGTTACTCCGCCCTACTCAACTACGAGCAGTACTTC
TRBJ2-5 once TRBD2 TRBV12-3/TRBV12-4 CASSPPGLAGQETQYF TGTGCCAGCTCACCACCGGGACTAGCGGGTCAAGAGACCCAGTACTTC
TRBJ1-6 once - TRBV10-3 CAISEGDSYNSPLHF TGTGCCATCAGTGAGGGGGACTCCTATAATTCACCCCTCCACTTT
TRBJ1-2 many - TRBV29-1 CSVDLTDNEGIYGYTF TGCAGCGTTGACTTAACAGATAACGAGGGGATCTATGGCTACACCTTC
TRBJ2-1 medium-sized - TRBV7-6 CASSQTGFNEQFF TGTGCCAGCAGCCAAACAGGATTCAATGAGCAGTTCTTC
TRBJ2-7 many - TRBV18 CASSLNMGDYEQYF TGTGCCAGCTCACTAAACATGGGGGACTACGAGCAGTACTTC
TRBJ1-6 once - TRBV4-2 CASSQDLRGGYNSPLHF TGTGCCAGCAGCCAAGATCTCCGTGGGGGGTATAATTCACCCCTCCACTTT
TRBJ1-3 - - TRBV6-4 CASSDWCVRFSGNTIYF TGTGCCAGCAGTGACTGGTGCGTCAGGTTCAGTGGAAACACCATATATTTT
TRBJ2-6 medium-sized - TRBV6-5 CASSYEGSGANVLTF TGTGCCAGCAGTTACGAAGGCTCTGGGGCCAACGTCCTGACTTTC
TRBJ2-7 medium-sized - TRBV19 CATSALASSSYEQYF TGTGCCACCTCTGCCCTAGCGTCGAGCTCCTACGAGCAGTACTTC
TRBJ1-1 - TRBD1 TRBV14 CASSQGQGGNTEAFF TGTGCCAGCAGCCAAGGACAGGGCGGGAACACTGAAGCTTTCTTT
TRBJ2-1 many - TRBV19 CATYGGARGGNEQFF TGTGCCACCTACGGTGGGGCTAGAGGGGGAAATGAGCAGTTCTTC
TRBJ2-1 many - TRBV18 CASSPSAGNLNEQFF TGTGCCAGCTCACCATCCGCAGGGAATTTGAATGAGCAGTTCTTC
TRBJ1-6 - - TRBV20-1 CSARAGENSPLHF TGCAGTGCTAGGGCAGGGGAAAATTCACCCCTCCACTTT
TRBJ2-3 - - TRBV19 CASTSARSVYTQYF TGTGCCAGTACCTCTGCCAGGTCCGTATATACGCAGTATTTT